This T cell receptor (beta chain) was sequenced in a study of blood T cells in healthy people across ages. The study, taken as a whole, reports: Diversity of TCR beta per million T cells declined in a roughly linear way with age.

A note on this clonotype: Its antigen is unknown.

Isolated PBMCs totaled at least 7 million in each sample. Germline V CDR1 and CDR2: SGHTA, FQGTGA. The CDR3 runs 13 residues. V lost 6 bases to trimming and J lost 3 bases, with 11 bases between them. Then a second PCR, running about 7 to 11 cycles, was carried out with a sample-barcoded 5' primer and a J-beta primer mix. TCRdb reanalysed the 5' RACE reads using MiXCR and keeps one entry per CDR3 protein. The data contain roughly 700,000 distinct CDR3 sequences, roughly 30% of them singletons. What was sequenced was blood. The sequence came from a woman of 80 years or more in good health. This chain uses TRBV7-3 with TRBJ1-1, with D possibly being TRBD1 (5 bases). CDR3 residues: CASRVGAHTEAFF. The CDR3 DNA sequence: TGTGCCAGCAGGGTAGGGGCGCACACTGAAGCTTTCTTT.